The 31 T cell receptor beta chains in this list originate from one sample, sequenced in a study of shared clonotypes between healthy human individuals. Assay: immunoSEQ multiplex PCR; the TCRdb copy retains only in-frame clones and omits some. Here the sample spans about 380,000 clones, 95% to 97% being singletons. The source material was memory CD8+ T cells sorted from blood. Subset indicated: CD45RO+ cells pooled with CCR7-negative TemRA cells. All receptors derive from a man aged 30 to 39 in good health.

The genes are TRBV6-5 and TRBJ1-1; TRBD1 is a possible D gene (6 bases). The CDR3 contains 16 residues. Trimming took 2 bases from V and 0 from J, leaving 13 bases between them. Germline loops: CDR1 MNHEY, CDR2 SVGAGI. CDR3 loop: CASSYGISGVNTEAFF. Written as DNA, the CDR3 is TGTGCCAGCAGTTACGGAATTTCAGGGGTGAACACTGAAGCTTTCTTT.

J is TRBJ1-2 and V is TRBV5-1; TRBD1 might be the D (6 bases). The germline V gene has CDR1 SGHRS and CDR2 YFSETQ. V was clipped by 4 bases and J by 7 bases, with 14 bases between them. The CDR3 is 13 residues long. As DNA, the CDR3 is TGCGCCAGCAGCCCGAAGGGGGGGAGTGGCTACACCTTC. Protein: CASSPKGGSGYTF. Based on the CDR3 plus reference TRBV5-1 and TRBJ1-2, the full variable domain is KAGVTQTPRYLIKTRGQQVTLSCSPISGHRSVSWYQQTPGQGLQFLFEYFSETQRNKGNFPGRFSGRQFSNSRSEMNVSTLELGDSALYLCASSPKGGSGYTFGSGTRLTVV.

The chain couples TRBV2 to TRBJ1-5; D gene ambiguous. The CDR3 is made up of 14 amino acids. Deletions cut 8 bases from V and 5 bases from J, with 16 bases between. CDR1 is SNHLY and CDR2 is FYNNEI in the germline V gene. As DNA, the CDR3 is TGTGCCAGCGATCTATCCGGGAAGGATCAGCCCCAGCATTTT. Its translation: CASDLSGKDQPQHF.

The chain recombines TRBV27 with TRBJ2-3, with TRBD2 matching 10 bases. Germline V gene data show CDR1 as MNHEY and CDR2 as SMNVEV (reference sequence). There are 16 residues in the CDR3. After removal of 1 base from V and 6 bases from J, the junction contained 7 bases not matched to a gene. CDR3 protein: CASSLWLAGGTDTQYF. DNA for the CDR3: TGTGCCAGCAGTTTATGGTTAGCGGGAGGTACGGATACGCAGTATTTT.

V usage is TRBV7-9 and J usage is TRBJ2-7; TRBD2 agrees at 8 bases. Germline assignment: CDR1 SEHNR and CDR2 FQNEAQ (reference sequence). V shed 6 bases, J shed 3 bases, and the junction held 10 bases outside the gene matches. The CDR3 length is 15 residues. The CDR3 is CASRRTGGAHYEQYF. The CDR3 DNA is TGTGCCAGCAGGCGGACGGGAGGGGCGCACTACGAGCAGTACTTC.

This clone was detected a few times. In the same sample, other DNA sequences code for this CDR3. DNA of the CDR3: TGCGCCAGCAGCTTGGCCGGAAACACCATATATTTT. The encoded protein is CASSLAGNTIYF. The rearrangement joins TRBV5-1 to TRBJ1-3; no reliable D call. The V and J ends lost 0 bases and 4 bases respectively, with 2 bases between them. CDR1 is SGHRS, CDR2 YFSETQ, per germline. The CDR3 has 12 residues.

The gene calls are TRBV28 and TRBJ2-7; D unclear. The ends were cut back, 5 bases at V and 3 bases at J, with 8 bases in the middle. Looked up from germline, CDR1 is MDHEN and CDR2 is SYDVKM. There are 12 residues in the CDR3. Here the CDR3 reads CASSRRGYEQYF. CDR3 DNA: TGTGCCAGCAGTCGACGCGGCTACGAGCAGTACTTC.

The rearrangement links TRBV5-1 to TRBJ2-5; D gene ambiguous. Looked up from germline, CDR1 is SGHRS and CDR2 is YFSETQ. The CDR3 runs to 13 residues. Trimming pared 2 bases from V and 1 base from J, leaving 6 bases between. CDR3 bases: TGCGCCAGCAGCTTAGGGATCCAAGAGACCCAGTACTTC. Protein: CASSLGIQETQYF.

Here the CDR3 reads CASSPYEQYF. CDR3 nucleotide sequence: TGTGCCAGCAGCCCTTACGAGCAGTACTTC. This sequence joins TRBV27 and TRBJ2-7, with D hard to call. This CDR3 comprises 10 residues. V was clipped by 6 bases and J by 4 bases, with 4 bases between them. CDR1 is MNHEY and CDR2 is SMNVEV in the germline V gene (reference sequence).

The chain combines TRBV5-4 with TRBJ2-7, with a tentative D call TRBD2 (6 bases). The V and J ends lost 2 bases and 1 base respectively, with 7 bases between them. The CDR3 runs to 13 residues. Germline CDR1 SGHNT, CDR2 YYREEE (reference sequence). The CDR3 coding sequence is TGTGCCAGCAGCTTTGGGACTTCCTACGAGCAGTACTTC. Translation: CASSFGTSYEQYF.

This chain joins TRBV5-8 and TRBJ2-3; 9 nucleotides agree with TRBD1. The CDR3 spans 14 residues. Germline-derived CDR1 and CDR2 are SGHTS and YDEGEE. V shed 0 bases, J shed 4 bases, and the junction held 0 bases outside the gene matches. The CDR3 region is CASSLGQGADTQYF. The DNA of the CDR3 is TGTGCCAGCAGCTTGGGACAGGGGGCAGATACGCAGTATTTT.

This chain links TRBV19 with TRBJ2-3; TRBD2 aligns across 13 bases. The V and J ends lost 9 bases and 12 bases, in that order; junction bases with no gene match: 12. There are 14 residues in the CDR3. Per germline, CDR1 LNHDA and CDR2 SQIVND (reference sequence). CDR3 amino acids: CASHEPGTSGIQYF. CDR3 sequence (DNA): TGTGCCAGCCATGAGCCCGGGACTAGCGGGATTCAGTATTTT. The variable domain in full, with the rest retrieved from reference TRBV19 and TRBJ2-3, is DGGITQSPKYLFRKEGQNVTLSCEQNLNHDAMYWYRQDPGQGLRLIYYSQIVNDFQKGDIAEGYSVSREKKESFPLTVTSAQKNPTAFYLCASHEPGTSGIQYFGPGTRLTVL.

The rearrangement links TRBV30 to TRBJ2-1; 7 nucleotides align to TRBD2. V shed 5 bases, J shed 4 bases, and the junction held 2 bases outside the gene matches. The CDR3 covers 12 residues. Per the germline V gene, CDR1 is GTSNPN and CDR2 is SVGIG (reference sequence). DNA of the CDR3: TGTGCCTGGGGGACTACTTACAATGAGCAGTTCTTC. Residues: CAWGTTYNEQFF. Full variable domain (outside the CDR3, taken from reference TRBV30 and TRBJ2-1): SQTIHQWPATLVQPVGSPLSLECTVEGTSNPNLYWYRQAAGRGLQLLFYSVGIGQISSEVPQNLSASRPQDRQFILSSKKLLLSDSGFYLCAWGTTYNEQFFGPGTRLTVL.

The chain couples TRBV30 to TRBJ2-4; D call uncertain. Germline CDR1 reads GTSNPN; CDR2 reads SVGIG (reference sequence). This CDR3 region has 13 residues. V lost 0 bases to trimming and J lost 9 bases, with 12 bases between them. The CDR3 sequence is CAWSVLSPGIQYF. CDR3 nucleotide sequence: TGTGCCTGGAGTGTATTATCCCCAGGCATTCAGTACTTC.

The rearrangement uses TRBV18 and TRBJ2-7; tentatively, D is TRBD1 (6 bases). This CDR3 is 14 amino acids long. Trimming shortened V by 4 bases and J by 6 bases, and 16 bases separated the two germline ends. Germline V gene lookup returns CDR1 KGHSH and CDR2 LQKENI. The CDR3 reads CASSLLQGIREQYF. The CDR3 DNA is TGTGCCAGCTCACTCCTACAGGGTATCCGCGAGCAGTACTTC.

The chain links TRBV25-1 to TRBJ1-6; D may be TRBD1 (6 bases). V was shortened by 3 bases and J by 8 bases, with 11 bases between the two germline ends. This CDR3 is built from 14 residues. Germline V gives CDR1 MGHDK, CDR2 SYGVNS. CDR3: CASSDHRVYSPLHF. In DNA, the CDR3 is TGTGCCAGCAGTGACCACAGGGTGTATTCACCCCTCCACTTT. The full variable domain, completed using reference TRBV25-1 and TRBJ1-6, is EADIYQTPRYLVIGTGKKITLECSQTMGHDKMYWYQQDPGMELHLIHYSYGVNSTEKGDLSSESTVSRIRTEHFPLTLESARPSHTSQYLCASSDHRVYSPLHFGNGTRLTVT.

V is TRBV29-1 and J is TRBJ2-1; D gene unclear. Germline CDR1 is SQVTM and CDR2 is ANQGSEA. The CDR3 contains 12 residues. Trimming removed 5 bases from V and 4 bases from J, with 9 bases in between. The CDR3 sequence is CSVRKLYNEQFF. As DNA, the CDR3 is TGCAGCGTTCGAAAGCTATACAATGAGCAGTTCTTC.

The chain is built from TRBV4-2 and TRBJ2-1; maybe TRBD2 (6 bases). Trimming took 1 base from V and 5 from J, leaving 12 bases between them. The CDR3 has 15 amino acids. CDR1 is LGHNA, CDR2 YNFKEQ, per germline. In DNA, the CDR3 is TGTGCCAGCAGCCAAGCTCGGGAGCTCGACAATGAGCAGTTCTTC. Residues: CASSQARELDNEQFF.

The V gene is TRBV28, the J gene TRBJ2-7; 7 positions agree with TRBD1. This CDR3 is 13 amino acids long. In germline, CDR1 is MDHEN, CDR2 SYDVKM. After removal of 6 bases from V and 3 bases from J, the junction contained 5 bases not matched to a gene. CDR3 residues: CASRDRVVYEQYF. The CDR3, as DNA: TGTGCCAGCAGAGACAGGGTGGTCTACGAGCAGTACTTC.

This rearrangement joins TRBV7-9 to TRBJ1-3, with D hard to call. The CDR3 contains 15 residues. Germline CDR1 reads SEHNR; CDR2 reads FQNEAQ (reference sequence). Trimming stripped 6 bases from V and 3 bases from J, with 15 bases between. The CDR3: CASRLLGLSGNTIYF. The CDR3 nucleotides are TGTGCCAGCAGACTTTTAGGACTGAGTGGAAACACCATATATTTT.

The CDR3 here is CASSSTSGPYEQYF. CDR3 DNA sequence: TGTGCCAGCAGCAGTACTAGCGGGCCTTACGAGCAGTACTTC. This chain links TRBV9 with TRBJ2-7; 9 nucleotides agree with TRBD2. V lost 4 bases to trimming and J lost 4 bases; unmatched junction nucleotides: 6. Germline lookup yields CDR1 SGDLS and CDR2 YYNGEE. The CDR3 is made up of 14 amino acids.

The CDR3 nucleotides read TGTGCCACCAGCAGAGAAGCTGGGAGCCGGTTAATGTTTTTT. Its translation: CATSREAGSRLMFF. The chain couples TRBV15 to TRBJ2-2, with D possibly matching TRBD2 (5 bases). Per the germline V gene, CDR1 is LNHNV and CDR2 is YYDKDF (reference sequence). Deletions cut 0 bases from V and 15 bases from J, with 17 bases between. This CDR3 contains 14 residues. The complete variable domain, with remaining parts taken from reference TRBV15 and TRBJ2-2, reads DAMVIQNPRYQVTQFGKPVTLSCSQTLNHNVMYWYQQKSSQAPKLLFHYYDKDFNNEADTPDNFQSRRPNTSFCFLDIRSPGLGDTAMYLCATSREAGSRLMFFGEGSRLTVL.

The chain couples TRBV27 to TRBJ2-3, with D uncertain. The CDR3 is 13 residues long. V shed 6 bases and J shed 1 base, with 8 bases lying between them. Germline loops: CDR1 MNHEY, CDR2 SMNVEV (reference sequence). CDR3 DNA: TGTGCCAGCAGGGCGAGCGGCACAGATACGCAGTATTTT. It codes for CASRASGTDTQYF.

Comments on this clone: Distinct nucleotide sequences in the sample also encode this CDR3. J is TRBJ2-3 and V is TRBV20-1; unclear D gene. The germline V and J ends were trimmed by 6 bases and 2 bases, with 6 bases remaining between them. This CDR3 contains 11 residues. Germline V lookup: CDR1 DFQATT, CDR2 SNEGSKA (reference sequence). CDR3 coding DNA: TGCAGTGCCCTTAACACAGATACGCAGTATTTT. It is translated as CSALNTDTQYF.

DNA of the CDR3: TGTGCCAGCAGTGCTAGGAGTGAGGGCTACGAGCAGTACTTC. It encodes CASSARSEGYEQYF. This chain uses TRBV6-1 with TRBJ2-7; TRBD2 might be the D (5 bases). The CDR3 has 14 amino acids. Trimming took 4 bases from V and 3 from J, leaving 13 bases between them. In germline, CDR1 is MNHNS, CDR2 SASEGT.

V gene TRBV19 combines with J gene TRBJ2-2, with a tentative D call TRBD1 (5 bases). Trimming shortened V by 6 bases and J by 1 base, and 18 bases separated the two germline ends. CDR1 is LNHDA and CDR2 is SQIVND in the germline V gene (reference sequence). The CDR3 contains 17 residues. The CDR3 DNA reads TGTGCCAGTAGCATGGGTCCCGAAACAGGGAACACCGGGGAGCTGTTTTTT. This encodes CASSMGPETGNTGELFF.

The chain has TRBV9 and TRBJ2-7; D ambiguous. Trimming shortened V by 0 bases and J by 4 bases, and 2 bases separated the two germline ends. The germline CDR1 and CDR2 sequences are SGDLS and YYNGEE. The CDR3 has 11 residues. CDR3 in DNA: TGTGCCAGCAGCGTAGTGTACGAGCAGTACTTC. It is translated as CASSVVYEQYF.

V usage is TRBV10-3 and J usage is TRBJ2-3, with unresolved D. Germline assignment: CDR1 ENHRY and CDR2 SYGVKD. V lost 6 bases and J lost 1, with 8 bases in between. There are 13 residues in the CDR3. The CDR3 loop reads CAIRPTGTDTQYF. The DNA for the CDR3 is TGTGCCATCAGACCGACTGGCACAGATACGCAGTATTTT.

The chain employs TRBV7-9 and TRBJ2-7; D gene uncertain. This CDR3 is built from 14 residues. With 4 bases removed from V and 5 bases from J, the gap between germline ends came to 15 bases. The germline V gene has CDR1 SEHNR and CDR2 FQNEAQ (reference sequence). The CDR3 region has the DNA TGTGCCAGCAGCTCAAGGGTTCTCAGCAACGAGCAGTACTTC. Translating gives CASSSRVLSNEQYF.

V and J are TRBV7-9 and TRBJ1-4; D unclear. Trimming removed 0 bases from V and 1 base from J, with 6 bases in between. The CDR3 contains 15 residues. CDR1 is SEHNR, CDR2 FQNEAQ, per germline (reference sequence). The CDR3, as DNA: TGTGCCAGCAGCTTAGCAGCGGGAACTAATGAAAAACTGTTTTTT. It encodes CASSLAAGTNEKLFF.

The chain carries TRBV14 and TRBJ2-2, with D maybe TRBD2 (10 bases). Germline CDR1 and CDR2: SGHDN and FVKESK. This CDR3 is built from 18 residues. The ends were cut back, 4 bases at V and 6 bases at J, with 24 bases in the middle. In DNA form, the CDR3 reads TGTGCCAGCAGCCGGACAGGGGCTAGCGGGAGAAGATCCGGGGAGCTGTTTTTT. Its protein product is CASSRTGASGRRSGELFF.